This TCR beta chain was found in a study of cytomegalovirus exposure and HLA in healthy donors. Broader study findings: Association of 16,951 TCR beta sequences with HLA alleles was found at 0.05 false discovery rate in a later analysis. Reports state that TCR beta sequences accurately predicted most subjects' HLA-A and HLA-B alleles. In all likelihood, a cluster of highly shared sequence variants was a sequencing artifact.

The ends were cut back, 3 bases at V and 3 bases at J, with 12 bases in the middle. CDR1 is MNHEY and CDR2 is SMNVEV in the germline V gene (reference sequence). This CDR3 spans 14 amino acids. With 60 Vbeta and 13 Jbeta primers, the PCR was carried out. Assay used: immunoSEQ multiplex PCR; TCRdb lists only in-frame clones, some missing. The listing records around 100,000 clones. Worth noting for this clone: Its target is unknown.

Unrecorded immune exposures were likely, despite nominal health at sampling. This TCR was sampled from a man between 35 and 55 years old in good health and CMV-seropositive. The material sequenced was PBMCs. The rearrangement links TRBV27 to TRBJ2-7; possibly TRBD2 for D (5 bases). The CDR3 sequence is CASSLRAKVYEQYF. As DNA, the CDR3 is TGTGCCAGCAGTTTGAGGGCGAAAGTCTACGAGCAGTACTTC.